This TCR beta chain came from a study of T cell responses to AZD1222 COVID-19 vaccine (TCRdb year 2021). With respect to the entire study: AZD1222 recipients given second doses at about 4 weeks or at about 12 weeks were pooled, since spike-specific TCR depth and breadth were not found to differ between the two schedules. A total of just over 230 trial participants underwent TCR sequencing, of whom more than 200 had received two doses of AZD1222 and around 25 had received two doses of the MenACWY control vaccine. Trial participants were enrolled by age into 18-55, 56-69 and 70-plus year subgroups, with about 150, 27 and 61 TCR-sequenced participants respectively.

With respect to this clone: What this receptor recognizes is not known. Base-call qualities are not available, and no considerably larger clone is one nucleotide away.

The time point tag for this specimen amounts to: baseline before first vaccination. Vaccinee samples were obtained from the UK trials COV001 and COV002, which included a single-blind randomized controlled phase 2/3 trial of AZD1222 (ChAdOx1 nCoV-19) in healthy adults. Trial participant PBMC samples were collected at day 0 and day 28 after the second dose for TCRbeta chain sequencing. From a lookup of the germline V gene (reference sequence), CDR1 and CDR2 are MNHEY and SMNVEV. The cysteine opens and the phenylalanine closes a CDR3 of 15 amino acids. Solely the CDR3 DNA is kept, with 45 bases framed from the first base. The junction shows trimming of 0 bases on V and 4 bases on J, plus 12 bases between the germline ends. Study-level results and caveats: No day 14 peak-response samples were available, so repertoires were characterized only after the peak T cell response. In the small 56-69-year group, the increase in depth fell short of significance, most likely because of low power. Nearly half of unique spike-specific TCRs reportedly recognized epitopes outside regions mutated in the B.1.351 and B.1.1.7 variants. The vaccine-associated CD4 TCRs covered the entire spike protein, and the dominant responses fell in regions 160-218 and 743-854. After two AZD1222 doses, spike-specific TCR breadth and depth were significantly higher than at day 0 and than in MenACWY recipients. Conclusions about previously exposed vaccinees are limited, since just 5 to 7 AZD1222 recipients were seropositive for SARS-CoV-2 at baseline. Most participants were white British and females outnumbered males, and the authors suggested that clonal diversity may have been underestimated.

The CDR3 regions of human TCRbeta chains were analyzed by immunosequencing. From the authors' description of their analysis: Repertoire TCRs were matched against a reference library of SARS-CoV-2-specific TCRs generated with the MIRA antigen-specificity platform. Breadth meant the fraction of unique TCRs that were SARS-CoV-2-associated, whereas depth meant the fraction of total T cells that were SARS-CoV-2-associated. Each spike-specific TCR was assigned to its reactive spike region and to a CD4 or CD8 class using the MIRA data. Log10-transformed breadth and depth values were compared by one-way ANOVA with Sidak's multiple comparisons tests. The immuneACCESS repertoire file appears here via TCRdb, limited to in-frame rearrangements. These files lack a portion of the clones; in checked studies, under half of the deficit traces to unresolved V genes, and the cause of the others is not known. The V and J calls and clone size were taken over from that table, and D and trimming were inferred from the DNA. For this sample there are fewer than 150,000 clones; 80% to 95% appear just once. The ten largest clones take up about 3% of the sample.

The sequencing here drew on peripheral blood, taken on day 0 of AZD1222 vaccination. This chain is built from TRBV27 and TRBJ1-2, with a tentative D gene TRBD1 over 5 matching bases. The receptor comes from an adult in good health. The nucleotides read TGTGCCAGCAGTTTATCGCCGGGGCTGGGCTATGGCTACACCTTC. Translated, it gives CASSLSPGLGYGYTF.